This T cell receptor (beta chain) was recovered during a study of siplizumab effects on memory and regulatory T cells. The CDR3 sequence is 14 residues long. V lost 5 bases and J lost 4, with 13 bases in between. Germline CDR1 is WNHNN and CDR2 is SYGVQD (reference sequence). Broader study findings: Naive T cells appeared more diverse than memory cells and seemed to be major alloresponse contributors.

Worth noting for this clone: Antigen unknown.

Using immunoSEQ multiplex PCR, the repertoire was profiled, and TCRdb retains in-frame clones only, with some absent. The repertoire includes some 120,000 clones, just over 90% of them detected once, and 0.16% sits in the top ten. The chain couples TRBV10-1 to TRBJ2-3; D possibly uses TRBD1 or TRBD2 (5 bases each). This TCR derives from a human donor in good health. The specimen sequenced was non-Treg CD4+ T cells sorted from blood. CDR3 sequence (DNA): TGCGCCAGCAGTCCAAAAAGAGGGGCAGATACGCAGTATTTT. Its translation is CASSPKRGADTQYF.